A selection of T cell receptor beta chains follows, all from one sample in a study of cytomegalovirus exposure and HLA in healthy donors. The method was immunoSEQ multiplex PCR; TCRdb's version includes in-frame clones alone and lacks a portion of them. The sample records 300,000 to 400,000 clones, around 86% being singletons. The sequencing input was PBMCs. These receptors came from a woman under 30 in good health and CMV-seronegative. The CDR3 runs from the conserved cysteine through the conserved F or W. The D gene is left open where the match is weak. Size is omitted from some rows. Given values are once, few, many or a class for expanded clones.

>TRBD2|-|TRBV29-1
CSVAGTSGQETQYF
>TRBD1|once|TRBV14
CASSQRSGTGYGYTF
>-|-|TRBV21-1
CASSNLPNEKLFF
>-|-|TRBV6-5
CASSYGQNNQPQHF
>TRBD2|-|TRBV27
CASSLSIGPAGAYEQYF
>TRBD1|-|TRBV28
CASSLGTVADTQYF
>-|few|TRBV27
CASRSTGMRNQPQHF
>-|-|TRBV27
CASSLGLHNQPQHF
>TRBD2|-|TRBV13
CASSFPLAGGPGVYNEQFF
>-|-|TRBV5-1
CASRGVVSSGANVLTF
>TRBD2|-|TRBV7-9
CASSLVLAGVYEQFF
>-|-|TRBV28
CASSQGPESEKLFF
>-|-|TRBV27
CATSFGAGAEQYF
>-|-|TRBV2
CASSEALGSINIQYF
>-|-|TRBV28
CASSLRGNTEAFF
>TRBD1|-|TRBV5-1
CASSFRGQGIKATEAFF
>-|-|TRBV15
CATSRDVGADYTF
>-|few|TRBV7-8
CASSGGGNEQFF
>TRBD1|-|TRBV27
CASRRDRVDYSYGYTF
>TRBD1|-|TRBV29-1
CSVFGPETGVGYTF
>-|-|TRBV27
CASSRDWDTDTQYF
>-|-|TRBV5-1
CASSLRVDSTEAFF
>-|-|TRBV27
CAAGNTGELFF
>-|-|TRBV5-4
CAAGGTDTQYF
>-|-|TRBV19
CASSPQGYTEAFF
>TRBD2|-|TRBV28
CASSTRGLAASYEQYF
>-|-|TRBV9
CASSVGGGRGTEAFF
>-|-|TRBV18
CASSLNTGSDTQYF
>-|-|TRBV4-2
CASSRVGQVNTEAFF
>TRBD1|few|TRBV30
CAWSTGVPPYEQYF
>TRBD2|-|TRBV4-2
CASSQEWTSGATDTQYF
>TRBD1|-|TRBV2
CASSEGGQGYEQYF
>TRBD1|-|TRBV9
CASSVRGQGAYTQYF
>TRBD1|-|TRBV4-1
CASTHVQGANQPQHF
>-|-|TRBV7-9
CASSSGQLYEQYF
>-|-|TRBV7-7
CASSQGTLQETQYF
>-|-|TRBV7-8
CATSLRGDYEQYF
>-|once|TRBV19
CASREGYTEAFF
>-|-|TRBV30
CAWSTGSVNTIYF
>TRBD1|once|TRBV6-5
CASSPTGGRYEQYF
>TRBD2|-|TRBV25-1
CASSEPGTSGGPYNEQFF
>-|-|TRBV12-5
CASGLVVGGRGTGELFF
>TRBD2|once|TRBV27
CASHGRGRGNEQFF
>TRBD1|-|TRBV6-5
CASSWERQGITEAFF
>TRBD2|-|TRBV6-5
CASRLAGGFYTQYF
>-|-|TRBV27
CASSFAGRAQPQHF
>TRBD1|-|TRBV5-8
CASSSNRDRGDQPQHF
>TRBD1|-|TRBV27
CASSLGAGGTYEQYF
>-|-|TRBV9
CASSVGQWRGTGELFF
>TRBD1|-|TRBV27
CASSSTGQGWYEQYF
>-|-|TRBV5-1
CASSSLTGRNEQYF
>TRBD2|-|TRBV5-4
CASTPRLAGEGEQFF
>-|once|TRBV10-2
CASSESASVGTIYF
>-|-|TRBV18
CASSEETQYF
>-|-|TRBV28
CASKSGTSGGYEQYF
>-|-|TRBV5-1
CASRIADTRSYEQYF